The rows below give T cell receptor beta chains drawn from one sample of a study of shared clonotypes between healthy human individuals. The data were produced by immunoSEQ multiplex PCR, yet TCRdb's version contains in-frame clones alone and is incomplete. Counted here are a few million clones, over 90% occurring once; the ten biggest clones make up 0.39%. Sequencing input: naive CD4+ T cells from PBMCs. The receptor source for this set is a man in his late teens or twenties in good health. Some clones in this sample may be carry-over from other donors' samples. Each CDR3 is given with its conserved first and last residue. A D gene is named only where the DNA matches it firmly. Expanded clones are given a class, and other clones once, few, many or no size at all.

v_gene,j_gene,abundance,d_gene,CDR3aa,CDR3nt
TRBV5-1,TRBJ1-1,.,.,CASSFQENTEAFF,TGCGCCAGCAGCTTTCAAGAAAACACTGAAGCTTTCTTT
TRBV28,TRBJ1-5,.,.,CASRRALNQPQHF,TGTGCCAGCAGACGAGCTCTTAATCAGCCCCAGCATTTT
TRBV5-6,TRBJ2-1,.,TRBD2,CASSWWGLAATSSYNEQFF,TGTGCCAGCAGCTGGTGGGGACTAGCGGCCACCAGCTCCTACAATGAGCAGTTCTTC
TRBV28,TRBJ1-1,.,TRBD1,CASSLGSWGTGRTEAFF,TGTGCCAGCAGTTTAGGTTCTTGGGGGACAGGGAGGACTGAAGCTTTCTTT
TRBV4-1,TRBJ1-1,.,.,CASSQVGLITEAFF,TGCGCCAGCAGCCAAGTCGGACTAATCACTGAAGCTTTCTTT
TRBV19,TRBJ1-2,once,TRBD1,CASSTRSRGRIYGYTF,TGTGCCAGTAGTACGCGATCCAGGGGGCGCATCTATGGCTACACCTTC
TRBV5-3,TRBJ2-1,.,TRBD2,CARSSQREPVNEQFF,TGTGCCAGAAGCTCCCAGCGGGAGCCTGTCAATGAGCAGTTCTTC
TRBV5-5,TRBJ2-7,.,.,CASSPYWSSYEQYF,TGTGCCAGCAGCCCCTATTGGAGCTCCTACGAGCAGTACTTC
TRBV7-2,TRBJ1-5,.,.,CASSSARNQPQHF,TGTGCCAGCAGCTCCGCACGCAATCAGCCCCAGCATTTT
TRBV7-2,TRBJ2-3,once,TRBD2,CASSLIAGVGDTQYF,TGTGCCAGCAGCTTAATAGCGGGCGTAGGAGATACGCAGTATTTT
TRBV30,TRBJ2-7,.,.,CAWSANLSGEQYF,TGTGCCTGGAGTGCAAACTTAAGTGGCGAGCAGTACTTC
TRBV2,TRBJ2-7,.,TRBD2,CASRREPGLVNEQYF,TGTGCCAGCAGGAGGGAACCGGGACTAGTCAACGAGCAGTACTTC
TRBV19,TRBJ2-7,.,TRBD2,CASSIGTSVYEQYF,TGTGCCAGTAGTATCGGGACTAGCGTATACGAGCAGTACTTC
TRBV6-5,TRBJ1-1,.,.,CATRSRGDTEAFF,TGTGCCACCCGATCCAGGGGTGATACTGAAGCTTTCTTT
TRBV5-6,TRBJ2-5,once,TRBD2,CASSSGLAGGTETQYF,TGTGCCAGCAGCTCGGGACTAGCGGGAGGAACGGAGACCCAGTACTTC
TRBV6-6,TRBJ2-3,once,.,CASSYPGTDTQYF,TGTGCCAGCAGTTACCCGGGCACAGATACGCAGTATTTT